This TCR beta chain was captured by sequencing in a study of T cell responses to AZD1222 COVID-19 vaccine. Turning to this clone: The antigen remains unidentified.

The study, taken as a whole, reports: Among the donors, most were white British and more were female, and clonal diversity was possibly underestimated.

This CDR3 region has 18 residues. Trimming at V came to 2 bases and at J to 1 base, leaving 10 bases not matched to a gene. Germline CDR1 KGHDR, CDR2 SFDVKD. Produced via immunoSEQ multiplex PCR; TCRdb's table is partial and in-frame only. Of approximately 140,000 clones listed, approximately 94% are singletons. The receptor's source is an adult in good health. The chain employs TRBV24-1 and TRBJ2-3; TRBD2 matches at 8 bases. The sample consisted of peripheral blood, taken on day 0 of AZD1222 vaccination. This CDR3 reads CATSDSRAGVGGTDTQYF. The CDR3, as DNA: TGTGCCACCAGTGATTCCCGAGCGGGAGTTGGGGGCACAGATACGCAGTATTTT.